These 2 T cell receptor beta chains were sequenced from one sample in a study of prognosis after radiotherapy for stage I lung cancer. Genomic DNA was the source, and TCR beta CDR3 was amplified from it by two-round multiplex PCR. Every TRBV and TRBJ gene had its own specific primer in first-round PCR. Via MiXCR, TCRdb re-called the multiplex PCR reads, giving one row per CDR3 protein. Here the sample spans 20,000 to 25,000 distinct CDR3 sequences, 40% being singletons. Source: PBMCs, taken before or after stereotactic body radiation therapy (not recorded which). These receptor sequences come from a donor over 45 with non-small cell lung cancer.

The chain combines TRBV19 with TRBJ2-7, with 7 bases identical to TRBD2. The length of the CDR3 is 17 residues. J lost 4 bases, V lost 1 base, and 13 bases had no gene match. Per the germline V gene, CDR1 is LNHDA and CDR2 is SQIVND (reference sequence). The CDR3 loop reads CASSIATSISARYEQYF. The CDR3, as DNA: TGTGCCAGTAGTATAGCGACTAGCATATCCGCGAGGTACGAGCAGTACTTC.

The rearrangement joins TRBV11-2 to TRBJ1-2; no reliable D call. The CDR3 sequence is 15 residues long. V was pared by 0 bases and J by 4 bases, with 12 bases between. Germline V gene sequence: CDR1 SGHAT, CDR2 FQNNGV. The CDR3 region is CASSLDGQVSYGYTF. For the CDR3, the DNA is TGTGCCAGCAGCTTAGATGGGCAGGTCAGCTATGGCTACACCTTC.